Detailed here is one T cell receptor beta chain. The sample is drawn from a study of shared clonotypes between healthy human individuals. Germline V CDR1 and CDR2: SGHDN, FVKESK. The CDR3 covers 13 residues. V lost 8 bases, J lost 7 bases, and 17 bases lay in between. Donors, without exception, were Caucasian adults residing in Nashville, Tennessee. Investigators spread the genomic DNA of each subset evenly over several immunoSEQ plates. The table came from immunoSEQ multiplex PCR; TCRdb's copy has only in-frame clones and leaves some out. This sample has 1,500,000 or so clones, with around 95% found just once.

This sequence was found in a man aged 30 to 39 in good health. The chain carries TRBV14 and TRBJ2-5, with D maybe TRBD2 (6 bases). The source material was naive CD4+ T cells sorted from blood. Described subset: CD45RA+ positively selected. As DNA, the CDR3 is TGTGCCAGCTCCGTCGGAGGCGGGGTGACCCAGTACTTC. It specifies CASSVGGGVTQYF.